This T cell receptor beta chain is drawn from a study of CD8 T cells in ankylosing spondylitis. General study points: About 8 highly homologous variants made up a TCR beta motif that seemed to typify ankylosing spondylitis blood.

This clonotype was detected ten times or more. What it binds is not known. This CDR3 contains 15 residues. J gave up 8 bases and V 3 bases, and 9 bases lay outside the gene matches. Germline V lookup: CDR1 SGDLS, CDR2 YYNGEE. One entry per CDR3 protein results from TCRdb running MiXCR on the 5' RACE reads. Found here are about 240,000 distinct CDR3 sequences, 8% to 9.5% of them singletons; the top ten hold about 6.5%. The receptor was isolated from a male donor with ankylosing spondylitis or in good health (not recorded which). V and J are TRBV9 and TRBJ2-1; 9 nucleotides match TRBD2. Sequenced input: blood, either unsorted or a sorted T cell fraction (not recorded which). The CDR3 loop is CASSDSGRTLDEQFF. The CDR3, as DNA: TGTGCCAGCAGCGATAGCGGGAGAACTTTGGATGAGCAGTTCTTC. Full variable domain (outside the CDR3, taken from reference TRBV9 and TRBJ2-1): DSGVTQTPKHLITATGQRVTLRCSPRSGDLSVYWYQQSLDQGLQFLIQYYNGEERAKGNILERFSAQQFPDLHSELNLSSLELGDSALYFCASSDSGRTLDEQFFGPGTRLTVL.